Below are 4 T cell receptor beta chains sequenced from a single sample in a study of T cell repertoires in cytomegalovirus infection. Antigens for these TCRs are unknown. TCRdb re-called the reads through MiXCR, storing one row per CDR3 protein. The sample consists of approximately 990,000 distinct CDR3 sequences, around 31% of them appearing once. Source: cultured CD8+ T cells from PBMCs, taken from culture after CMV antigen stimulation. The receptors stem from a human donor in good health (CMV status not recorded). Some clones in this sample may be carry-over from other donors' samples.

The chain carries TRBV7-2 and TRBJ2-1; D possibly matches TRBD1 or TRBD2 (5 bases each). The CDR3 sequence is 14 residues long. The germline V and J ends were trimmed by 7 bases and 10 bases, with 20 bases remaining between them. Looked up from germline, CDR1 is SGHTA and CDR2 is FQGNSA. CDR3 protein: CASNQGTPPLEQFF. CDR3 bases: TGTGCCAGCAACCAAGGGACGCCCCCGTTGGAGCAGTTCTTC.

The V gene is TRBV19, the J gene TRBJ2-2; D is tentatively TRBD1 or TRBD2 (5 bases each). Trimming left V 8 bases short and J 5 bases short, with 15 bases between. Germline assignment: CDR1 LNHDA and CDR2 SQIVND (reference sequence). CDR3 length: 14 residues. This CDR3 reads CASWGTRTTGELFF. The DNA for the CDR3 is TGTGCCAGTTGGGGGACCAGAACTACCGGGGAGCTGTTTTTT.

The genes are TRBV6-4 and TRBJ1-1, with D unresolved. CDR1 and CDR2 from the germline V gene are MRHNA and SNTAGT. V was clipped by 4 bases and J by 0 bases, with 6 bases between them. CDR3 size: 13 residues. The CDR3 DNA reads as TGTGCCAGCAGTGTATTCCTGAACACTGAAGCTTTCTTT. Translating it yields CASSVFLNTEAFF.

J is TRBJ2-3 and V is TRBV28; 7 bases match TRBD2. J lost 6 bases, V lost 3 bases, and 12 bases had no gene match. CDR3 length: 16 amino acids. In germline, CDR1 is MDHEN, CDR2 SYDVKM. Here the CDR3 reads CASSFREGRGRDTQYF. For the CDR3, the DNA is TGTGCCAGCAGTTTCAGAGAGGGGCGGGGGAGGGATACGCAGTATTTT. The full variable domain, with the rest looked up from reference TRBV28 and TRBJ2-3, is DVKVTQSSRYLVKRTGEKVFLECVQDMDHENMFWYRQDPGLGLRLIYFSYDVKMKEKGDIPEGYSVSREKKERFSLILESASTNQTSMYLCASSFREGRGRDTQYFGPGTRLTVL.